These 27 T cell receptor beta chains share one sample of origin, sequenced in a study of shared clonotypes between healthy human individuals. Profiled with immunoSEQ multiplex PCR; TCRdb holds only in-frame clones, not every one. The data show 550,000 to 800,000 clones, approximately 79% seen once. The specimen sequenced was memory CD4+ T cells sorted from blood. Subset reported: CD45RA-negative fraction. These receptors all come from a woman aged 30 to 39 in good health.

V usage is TRBV7-2 and J usage is TRBJ2-1; 10 bases are shared with TRBD2. This CDR3 has 16 amino acids. From germline, CDR1 is SGHTA and CDR2 FQGNSA. V dropped 5 bases and J dropped 10; count of bases not matched to a gene: 14. In DNA, the CDR3 is TGTGCCAGCAGCCCCGAGGCGGCTAGCGGGAGACGGGAGCAGTTCTTC. It yields the protein CASSPEAASGRREQFF.

The chain joins TRBV25-1 to TRBJ2-5, with 10 nucleotides matching TRBD2. The CDR3 totals 15 residues. V dropped 5 bases and J dropped 5; count of bases not matched to a gene: 8. Per germline, CDR1 MGHDK and CDR2 SYGVNS. The CDR3 sequence is CASSFGLAGVETQYF. The CDR3 nucleotides are TGTGCCAGCAGTTTTGGGCTAGCGGGAGTGGAGACCCAGTACTTC.

The rearrangement uses TRBV19 and TRBJ2-1; 8 bases align to TRBD2. This CDR3 spans 15 amino acids. V was clipped by 6 bases and J by 5 bases; unmatched bases: 9. Germline V gene data show CDR1 as LNHDA and CDR2 as SQIVND (reference sequence). CDR3 sequence: CASSIGTRRDNEQFF. CDR3 bases: TGTGCCAGTAGCATCGGGACTAGAAGGGACAATGAGCAGTTCTTC.

This clone was observed many times. The CDR3 loop is CASSLGPSSNRQFF. The CDR3 DNA reads TGTGCCAGCAGCTTAGGTCCTAGTTCTAATCGGCAGTTCTTC. The V gene is TRBV7-2, the J gene TRBJ2-1; D gene uncertain. Germline CDR1 is SGHTA and CDR2 is FQGNSA. The CDR3 runs 14 residues. V gave up 1 base and J gave up 12 bases, with 16 bases separating them.

The chain joins TRBV7-8 to TRBJ2-1, with D unresolved. The germline V gene has CDR1 SGHVS and CDR2 FQNEAQ. This CDR3 has 14 amino acids. Trimming stripped 5 bases from V and 5 bases from J, with 13 bases between. The CDR3 sequence: CASSKSPRNNEQFF. CDR3 nucleotide sequence: TGTGCCAGCAGCAAGAGCCCGCGGAACAATGAGCAGTTCTTC.

The chain has TRBV10-3 and TRBJ2-1; TRBD1 might be the D (6 bases). The CDR3 runs to 14 residues. In germline, CDR1 is ENHRY, CDR2 SYGVKD. Trimming took off 10 bases at V and 7 bases at J, with 20 bases between the two ends. CDR3 in DNA: TGTGCCAGCGCAGATCCCAGGGGTACAAATGAGCAGTTCTTC. Protein product: CASADPRGTNEQFF.

The chain combines TRBV7-9 with TRBJ2-7, with D perhaps TRBD2 (5 bases). The CDR3 extends over 16 amino acids. Germline CDR1 and CDR2: SEHNR and FQNEAQ (reference sequence). V was cut by 0 bases and J by 0 bases, with 12 bases left in between. The CDR3 nucleotides are TGTGCCAGCAGCTTAGCCAGCGGACCGCACTCCTACGAGCAGTACTTC. It encodes CASSLASGPHSYEQYF.

Of note for this clone: Other DNA sequences in this sample translate to the same CDR3. This chain connects TRBV2 to TRBJ2-5; no clear D. The CDR3 totals 14 residues. CDR1 and CDR2 (germline): SNHLY, FYNNEI. V lost 4 bases and J 2 bases, leaving 11 bases between the germline ends. CDR3 bases: TGTGCCAGCAGTGGGCAGACCTATCAAGAGACCCAGTACTTC. Translating gives CASSGQTYQETQYF.

The rearrangement joins TRBV6-6 to TRBJ2-1; 8 nucleotides match TRBD2. CDR1 is MNHNY, CDR2 SVGAGI, per germline (reference sequence). The CDR3 is 16 residues long. J lost 4 bases, V lost 5 bases, and 10 bases had no gene match. The CDR3: CASSPWTSRYYNEQFF. DNA for the CDR3: TGTGCCAGCAGTCCCTGGACTAGCCGTTATTACAATGAGCAGTTCTTC.

The rearrangement uses TRBV19 and TRBJ1-4; 7 bases line up with TRBD1. The trim removed 8 bases at V and 3 bases at J, leaving 12 bases unmatched. There are 16 residues in the CDR3. Germline CDR1 and CDR2: LNHDA and SQIVND (reference sequence). In nucleotides, the CDR3 is TGTGCCAGTGCGGCGGGACAGTCGTTTCCTAATGAAAAACTGTTTTTT. It specifies CASAAGQSFPNEKLFF.

The table lists this clone with many counts. Other DNA sequences in the sample encode the same CDR3. The chain couples TRBV19 to TRBJ2-3, with 8 bases fitting TRBD1. V trimming: 1 base; J trimming: 0 bases; junction bases outside the gene matches: 0. This CDR3 contains 15 residues. CDR1 LNHDA and CDR2 SQIVND come from the germline V gene (reference sequence). The DNA of the CDR3 is TGTGCCAGTAGTATAGGGACAGGGAGCACAGATACGCAGTATTTT. It is translated as CASSIGTGSTDTQYF.

The V and J genes are TRBV28 and TRBJ1-3; the D is unclear. CDR1 is MDHEN, CDR2 SYDVKM, per germline. The ends were cut back, 2 bases at V and 4 bases at J, with 18 bases in the middle. The CDR3 is 17 amino acids. CDR3 sequence: CASSLGIRQTRGNTIYF. The CDR3 coding sequence is TGTGCCAGCAGTTTAGGTATCCGTCAGACCCGGGGAAACACCATATATTTT.

A few counts support this clone. Possible read error: a much larger clone is one base away. Other DNA sequences in the same sample also yield this CDR3. This chain joins TRBV7-2 and TRBJ2-5; D uncertain. CDR3 length: 11 amino acids. V lost 2 bases and J 2 bases, leaving 0 bases between the germline ends. Germline V gene sequence: CDR1 SGHTA, CDR2 FQGNSA. The CDR3 bases are TGTGCCAGCAGCTTACAAGAGACCCAGTACTTC. This sequence encodes CASSLQETQYF.

The chain uses TRBV29-1 and TRBJ2-2, with 8 bases matching TRBD2. Losses at the gene ends were 1 base for V and 4 bases for J; bases not matched to a gene: 5. The CDR3 extends over 15 amino acids. Germline assignment: CDR1 SQVTM and CDR2 ANQGSEA. CDR3 coding DNA: TGCAGCGTTGAAGCGGGAGGGCCCGGCACCGGGGAGCTGTTTTTT. This gives the protein CSVEAGGPGTGELFF.

V usage is TRBV7-9 and J usage is TRBJ2-6, with D perhaps given as TRBD1 or TRBD2 (5 bases each). The CDR3 is made up of 18 amino acids. Trimming shortened V by 5 bases and J by 2 bases, and 19 bases separated the two germline ends. CDR1 SEHNR and CDR2 FQNEAQ come from the germline V gene (reference sequence). DNA of the CDR3: TGTGCCAGCAGCCCCTGGACGGGGCAGGCCACTGGGGCCAACGTCCTGACTTTC. Its translation is CASSPWTGQATGANVLTF.

In DNA, the CDR3 is TGTGCCACCTTCGGATGGTCGGGACAGCGGACAACGAACACTGAAGCTTTCTTT. This encodes CATFGWSGQRTTNTEAFF. The J gene is TRBJ1-1, the V gene TRBV28; 7 nucleotides match TRBD1. CDR1 and CDR2 (germline): MDHEN, SYDVKM. V was pared by 10 bases and J by 1 base, with 21 bases of the junction left unmatched. The CDR3 covers 18 residues.

V gene TRBV27 combines with J gene TRBJ2-5; 13 positions match TRBD2. V dropped 6 bases and J dropped 5; count of bases not matched to a gene: 6. Germline V gene lookup returns CDR1 MNHEY and CDR2 SMNVEV (reference sequence). The CDR3 extends over 15 amino acids. CDR3 residues: CASSPLAGGSETQYF. The CDR3, as DNA: TGTGCCAGCAGCCCACTAGCGGGAGGGTCGGAGACCCAGTACTTC.

The rearrangement joins TRBV14 to TRBJ2-5; D remains unclear. Trimming stripped 1 base from V and 1 base from J, with 10 bases between. This CDR3 comprises 15 residues. Germline CDR1 is SGHDN and CDR2 is FVKESK. This CDR3 reads CASSQALGGQETQYF. The CDR3 DNA follows: TGTGCCAGCAGCCAAGCTCTAGGCGGCCAAGAGACCCAGTACTTC.

The chain couples TRBV19 to TRBJ2-7, with 9 bases aligning to TRBD1. The germline CDR1 and CDR2 sequences are LNHDA and SQIVND (reference sequence). With V trimmed by 6 bases and J by 3 bases, 9 bases remained unmatched. The CDR3 contains 15 residues. Here the CDR3 reads CASSQTGGAYYEQYF. Written as DNA, the CDR3 is TGTGCCAGTAGCCAAACAGGGGGCGCCTACTACGAGCAGTACTTC.

The chain joins TRBV5-8 to TRBJ1-5, with a possible D match to TRBD1 (6 bases). The CDR3 length is 14 residues. V was cut by 5 bases and J by 3 bases, with 12 bases left in between. Per the germline V gene, CDR1 is SGHTS and CDR2 is YDEGEE. CDR3 sequence reads: CASSWTDVNQPQHF. CDR3 in DNA: TGTGCCAGCAGTTGGACAGATGTCAATCAGCCCCAGCATTTT. Supplemented by reference TRBV5-8 and TRBJ1-5, the full variable domain reads EAGVTQSPTHLIKTRGQQATLRCSPISGHTSVYWYQQALGLGLQFLLWYDEGEERNRGNFPPRFSGRQFPNYSSELNVNALELEDSALYLCASSWTDVNQPQHFGDGTRLSIL.

The chain links TRBV5-6 to TRBJ2-7, with D possibly being TRBD1 or TRBD2 (5 bases each). Trimming cost V 4 bases and J 6 bases, with 23 bases left between them. This CDR3 region has 16 residues. CDR1 is SGHDT and CDR2 is YYEEEE in the germline V gene. CDR3 residues: CASSPVGAGVDFEQYF. CDR3 bases: TGTGCCAGCAGCCCCGTCGGGGCCGGGGTGGACTTCGAGCAGTACTTC. Together with reference TRBV5-6 and TRBJ2-7, the CDR3 gives the full variable domain: DAGVTQSPTHLIKTRGQQVTLRCSPKSGHDTVSWYQQALGQGPQFIFQYYEEEERQRGNFPDRFSGHQFPNYSSELNVNALLLGDSALYLCASSPVGAGVDFEQYFGPGTRLTVT.

The chain combines TRBV10-3 with TRBJ1-1; D may be TRBD1 (5 bases). Trimming shortened V by 4 bases and J by 3 bases, and 12 bases separated the two germline ends. CDR1 ENHRY and CDR2 SYGVKD come from the germline V gene. The CDR3 is made up of 14 amino acids. CDR3 amino acids: CAISAGGTDTEAFF. The CDR3 DNA follows: TGTGCCATCAGTGCGGGGGGGACGGACACTGAAGCTTTCTTT.

This sequence joins TRBV4-2 and TRBJ2-1, with 12 nucleotides matching TRBD2. V lost 4 bases, J lost 9 bases, and 10 bases stayed unmatched. The CDR3 length is 16 residues. Germline V CDR1 and CDR2: LGHNA, YNFKEQ. DNA of the CDR3: TGTGCCAGCAGCCCGACTAGCGGGAGACTTAGAAGTGAGCAGTTCTTC. This sequence encodes CASSPTSGRLRSEQFF.

The chain employs TRBV7-2 and TRBJ2-1, with TRBD2 as a possible D gene (5 bases). This CDR3 region has 11 residues. V was cut by 8 bases and J by 10 bases, with 12 bases left in between. Germline V gene sequence: CDR1 SGHTA, CDR2 FQGNSA. CDR3: CASALAREQFF. The CDR3 DNA follows: TGTGCCAGCGCCTTAGCGAGAGAGCAGTTCTTC.

The chain combines TRBV28 with TRBJ2-7, with TRBD2 matching over 8 bases. Germline values: CDR1 MDHEN, CDR2 SYDVKM. The CDR3 covers 17 residues. The J segment lost 5 bases and the V segment lost 5 bases, leaving 17 bases of the junction unmatched. CDR3 residues: CASSISILRTSLHEQYF. In DNA, the CDR3 is TGTGCCAGCAGTATCTCCATCCTCCGGACTAGCTTACACGAGCAGTACTTC.

The V call is TRBV6-1, the J call TRBJ1-4, with TRBD1 matching 7 bases. The CDR3 is 13 residues long. Germline lookup yields CDR1 MNHNS and CDR2 SASEGT. V gave up 6 bases and J gave up 9 bases; unmatched junction bases: 7. The CDR3, as DNA: TGTGCCAGCAGGCACGACAGGGTGCAAAAACTGTTTTTT. Translating gives CASRHDRVQKLFF.

The chain uses TRBV18 and TRBJ2-5; the D is unclear. This CDR3 comprises 13 residues. Germline V gives CDR1 KGHSH, CDR2 LQKENI. V lost 4 bases to trimming and J lost 0 bases, with 6 bases between them. As DNA, the CDR3 is TGTGCCAGCTCACTCCTGTACCAAGAGACCCAGTACTTC. Amino acids: CASSLLYQETQYF.